This T cell receptor beta chain was obtained from a study of monozygotic twins with inflammatory bowel disease. Findings of the study overall: The analysis yielded no support for one strong signal or clonotype associated with IBD.

In germline, CDR1 is KGHSH, CDR2 LQKENI. CDR3 size: 14 residues. As to this clonotype: No antigen is known for it.

TCRdb reprocessed the 5' RACE reads; each CDR3 protein has one entry and no DNA is given. This repertoire includes a few hundred thousand distinct CDR3 sequences. The chain has TRBV18 and TRBJ1-1; TCRdb designates TRBD1, a call that cannot be tested without DNA. Sequenced input: blood. The clonotype originates from a human donor with ulcerative colitis or Crohn's disease, or a healthy co-twin of an affected twin (not recorded which). The CDR3 here is CASSPDRVLNEAFF.